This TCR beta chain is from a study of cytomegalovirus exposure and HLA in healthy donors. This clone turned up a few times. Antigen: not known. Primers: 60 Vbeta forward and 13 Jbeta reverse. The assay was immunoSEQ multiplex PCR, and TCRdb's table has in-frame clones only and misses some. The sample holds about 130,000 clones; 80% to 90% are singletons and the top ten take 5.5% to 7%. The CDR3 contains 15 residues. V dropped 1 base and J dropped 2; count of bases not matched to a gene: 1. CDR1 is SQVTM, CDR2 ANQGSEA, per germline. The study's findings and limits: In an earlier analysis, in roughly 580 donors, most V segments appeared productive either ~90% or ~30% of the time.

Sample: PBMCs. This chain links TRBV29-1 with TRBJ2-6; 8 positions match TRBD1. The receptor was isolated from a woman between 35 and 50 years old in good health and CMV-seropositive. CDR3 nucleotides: TGCAGCGTTGAAGCAGGGGGCACTGGGGCCAACGTCCTGACTTTC. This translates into CSVEAGGTGANVLTF.